Listed here are 6 T cell receptor beta chains from one sample, sequenced in a study of somatic mutations in cytotoxic T cells in rheumatoid arthritis. The protocol was immunoSEQ multiplex PCR, while the TCRdb copy is restricted to in-frame clones and leaves out a portion. The table shows tens of thousands of clones, with roughly 80% occurring only once. Material: CD8+ T cells sorted from blood. Source of these receptors: a man aged 35 to 55 in good health.

V gene TRBV11-2 combines with J gene TRBJ2-7; 10 positions agree with TRBD2. The CDR3 runs 16 residues. CDR1 is SGHAT, CDR2 FQNNGV, per germline. The J segment lost 4 bases and the V segment lost 4 bases, leaving 10 bases of the junction unmatched. Here the CDR3 reads CASSSPASGSGYEQYF. CDR3 DNA: TGTGCCAGCAGCTCTCCGGCTAGCGGGAGCGGGTACGAGCAGTACTTC.

The V and J genes are TRBV11-2 and TRBJ2-5; TRBD2 agrees at 7 bases. This CDR3 comprises 15 residues. Germline lookup yields CDR1 SGHAT and CDR2 FQNNGV. V lost 5 bases to trimming and J lost 2 bases; unmatched junction nucleotides: 8. The CDR3 DNA follows: TGTGCCAGCAGCCACCCCTACGGGGGGCAAGAGACCCAGTACTTC. Protein sequence: CASSHPYGGQETQYF.

This chain uses TRBV15 with TRBJ2-3, with 7 positions matching TRBD2. In germline, CDR1 is LNHNV, CDR2 YYDKDF (reference sequence). The CDR3 runs 16 residues. J was trimmed by 0 bases and V by 1 base; bases with no gene match: 4. The CDR3, as DNA: TGTGCCACCAGCAGAGGACCTAGCGGAAGCACAGATACGCAGTATTTT. It is translated as CATSRGPSGSTDTQYF.

The V call is TRBV2, the J call TRBJ1-2; maybe TRBD1 (5 bases). The V gene's germline CDR1 is SNHLY and CDR2 FYNNEI. This CDR3 has 13 amino acids. V lost 4 bases and J 3 bases, leaving 9 bases between the germline ends. The CDR3, as DNA: TGTGCCAGCAGTGGGGGCGGCGACTATGGCTACACCTTC. Its protein is CASSGGGDYGYTF.

This chain links TRBV7-9 with TRBJ1-4, with unresolved D. Germline loops: CDR1 SEHNR, CDR2 FQNEAQ (reference sequence). The CDR3 is made up of 13 amino acids. The V end lost 6 bases, the J end lost 6 bases, and 11 bases lay between the germline ends. CDR3 region: CASRLERDEKLFF. Here the CDR3 DNA reads TGTGCCAGCAGACTCGAAAGGGATGAAAAACTGTTTTTT. Full variable domain (remainder filled in from reference TRBV7-9 and TRBJ1-4): DTGVSQNPRHKITKRGQNVTFRCDPISEHNRLYWYRQTLGQGPEFLTYFQNEAQLEKSRLLSDRFSAERPKGSFSTLEIQRTEQGDSAMYLCASRLERDEKLFFGSGTQLSVL.

The chain combines TRBV7-9 with TRBJ2-7; D possibly corresponds to TRBD2 (6 bases). This CDR3 contains 16 residues. The V gene's germline CDR1 is SEHNR and CDR2 FQNEAQ (reference sequence). V was clipped by 1 base and J by 4 bases, with 17 bases between them. Written as DNA, the CDR3 is TGTGCCAGCAGCTTAGGCTATTCCAGTGGGGGGTACGAGCAGTACTTC. Protein product: CASSLGYSSGGYEQYF.